The following is a T cell receptor (beta chain) sequence with its context. Its antigen is not known. It was RNA transcripts that yielded the amplified TCR beta CDR3 regions. The primer set for the first-round RT-PCR of the TCR CDR3 was HTBI. From the multiplex PCR reads, TCRdb called clonotypes with MiXCR, one entry per CDR3 protein. The table shows around 380,000 distinct CDR3 sequences, with roughly 12% occurring only once. This entry is derived from a study of T cells in Graves' hyperthyroidism and ophthalmopathy. Study-wide results and caveats: Most clonotypes that expanded in the thyroid above 0.001 also showed up in blood.

V trimming: 4 bases; J trimming: 4 bases; junction bases outside the gene matches: 9. This CDR3 has 16 amino acids. CDR1 is SGDLS, CDR2 YYNGEE, per germline. Pregnant or lactating patients were excluded, as were those with uncontrolled infection or other autoimmune disease. This sequence originates from a man aged 25 to 40 with Graves' hyperthyroidism that later progressed to Graves' ophthalmopathy. The rearrangement joins TRBV9 to TRBJ2-2, with 8 bases identical to TRBD2. Input material: blood. CDR3 protein: CASSPGVAGRTGELFF. The CDR3 region has the DNA TGTGCCAGCAGCCCCGGAGTAGCGGGGCGCACCGGGGAGCTGTTTTTT.